This T cell receptor (beta chain) was identified in a study of shared clonotypes between healthy human individuals. About the research overall: Three plates each covered CD4 naive and memory; CD8 naive two, CD8 memory one.

Method: immunoSEQ multiplex PCR; TCRdb's copy keeps in-frame clones and lacks some. Of millions of clones listed, roughly 92% are singletons. A note on this clone: Its target is not known.

Study-wide results and caveats: Non-shared clonotypes were found to have lower generation probabilities than the clonotypes that were shared by all four of the sorted-subset donors.

The V gene's germline CDR1 is MDHEN and CDR2 SYDVKM. The V end lost 5 bases, the J end lost 3 bases, and 8 bases lay between the germline ends. The CDR3 consists of 12 residues. The TCR originated in a young man in good health. J is TRBJ2-7 and V is TRBV28; D unclear. The source material was naive CD4+ T cells sorted from blood. As for subset: CD45RA+ positively selected. In nucleotides, the CDR3 is TGTGCCAGCAGTCACCTGCGCTACGAGCAGTACTTC. Translation: CASSHLRYEQYF.